This T cell receptor (beta chain) was documented in a study of T cells in localized non-small cell lung cancer. Study observations and caveats: Clonality peaked in uninvolved adjacent lung rather than tumor.

The assay was immunoSEQ multiplex PCR, and TCRdb's table has in-frame clones only and misses some. The sample has 70,000 to 100,000 clones, 80% seen once; the top ten hold 7.5% to 10%. For this clone: Its antigen is unidentified.

The V end lost 3 bases, the J end lost 1 base, and 16 bases lay between the germline ends. This CDR3 has 16 amino acids. CDR1 and CDR2 from the germline V gene are GTSNPN and SVGIG (reference sequence). This chain uses TRBV30 with TRBJ2-1; a possible D gene is TRBD2 (5 bases). The sequence was collected from a female donor older than 55 with stage I lung adenocarcinoma. The specimen was peripheral blood, collected before any cancer treatment. The CDR3 region is CAWRRFADWSYNEQFF. The DNA for the CDR3 is TGTGCCTGGAGACGTTTTGCGGACTGGTCCTACAATGAGCAGTTCTTC. The variable domain in full, completed from reference TRBV30 and TRBJ2-1, reads SQTIHQWPATLVQPVGSPLSLECTVEGTSNPNLYWYRQAAGRGLQLLFYSVGIGQISSEVPQNLSASRPQDRQFILSSKKLLLSDSGFYLCAWRRFADWSYNEQFFGPGTRLTVL.